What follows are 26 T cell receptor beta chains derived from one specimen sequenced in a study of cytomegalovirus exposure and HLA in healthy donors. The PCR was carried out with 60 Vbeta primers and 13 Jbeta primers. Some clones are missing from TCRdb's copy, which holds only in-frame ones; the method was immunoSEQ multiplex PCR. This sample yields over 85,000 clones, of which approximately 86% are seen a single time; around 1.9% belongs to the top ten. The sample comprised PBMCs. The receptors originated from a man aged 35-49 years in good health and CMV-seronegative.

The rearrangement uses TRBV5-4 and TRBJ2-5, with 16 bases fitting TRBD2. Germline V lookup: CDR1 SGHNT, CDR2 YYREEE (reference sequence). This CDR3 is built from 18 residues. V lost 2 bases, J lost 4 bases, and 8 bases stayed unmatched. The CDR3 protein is CASSFPGTSGGAGETQYF. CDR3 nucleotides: TGTGCCAGCAGCTTTCCGGGGACTAGCGGGGGGGCCGGAGAGACCCAGTACTTC.

The CDR3 spells CASSSDIRNTGELFF. CDR3 DNA sequence: TGTGCCAGCAGTTCGGACATTCGAAACACCGGGGAGCTGTTTTTT. The V call is TRBV6-6, the J call TRBJ2-2; tentatively, D is TRBD1 (5 bases). V was trimmed by 4 bases and J by 2 bases, leaving 11 bases between them. In germline, CDR1 is MNHNY, CDR2 SVGAGI (reference sequence). The CDR3 covers 15 residues.

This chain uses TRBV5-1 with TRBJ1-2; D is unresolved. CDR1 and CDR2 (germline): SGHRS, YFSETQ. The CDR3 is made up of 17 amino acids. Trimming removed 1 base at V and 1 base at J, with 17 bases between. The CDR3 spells CASSLTRKEGSNYGYTF. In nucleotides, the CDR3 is TGCGCCAGCAGCTTGACGAGAAAAGAGGGAAGTAACTATGGCTACACCTTC.

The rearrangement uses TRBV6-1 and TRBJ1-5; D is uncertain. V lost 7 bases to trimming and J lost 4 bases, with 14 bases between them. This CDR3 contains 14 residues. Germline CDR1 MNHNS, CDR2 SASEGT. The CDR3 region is CASIRGGGNQPQHF. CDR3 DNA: TGTGCCAGCATCAGAGGAGGCGGGAATCAGCCCCAGCATTTT.

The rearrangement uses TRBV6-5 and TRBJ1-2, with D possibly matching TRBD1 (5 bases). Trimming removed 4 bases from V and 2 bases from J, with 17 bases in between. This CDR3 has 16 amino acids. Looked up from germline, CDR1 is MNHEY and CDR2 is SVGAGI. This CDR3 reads CASSWDFRSVNYGYTF. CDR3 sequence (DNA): TGTGCCAGCAGTTGGGACTTCCGAAGCGTAAACTATGGCTACACCTTC.

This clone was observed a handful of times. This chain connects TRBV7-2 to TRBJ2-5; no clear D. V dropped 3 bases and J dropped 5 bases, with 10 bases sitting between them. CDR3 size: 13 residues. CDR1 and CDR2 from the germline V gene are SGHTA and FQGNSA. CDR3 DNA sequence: TGTGCCAGCAGCTTGTGGATGCGGGAGACCCAGTACTTC. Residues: CASSLWMRETQYF.

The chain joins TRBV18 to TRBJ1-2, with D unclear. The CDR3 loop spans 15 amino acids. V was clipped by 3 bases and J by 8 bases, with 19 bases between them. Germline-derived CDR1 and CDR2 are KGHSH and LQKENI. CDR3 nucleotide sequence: TGTGCCAGCTCACCCGGTTTAAGAGTTGAAGAGGGCTACACCTTC. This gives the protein CASSPGLRVEEGYTF.

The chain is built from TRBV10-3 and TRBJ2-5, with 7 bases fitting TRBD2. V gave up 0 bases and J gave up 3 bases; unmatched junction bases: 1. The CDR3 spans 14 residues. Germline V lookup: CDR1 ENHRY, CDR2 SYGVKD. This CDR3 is CAISESGGEETQYF. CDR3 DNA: TGTGCCATCAGTGAGTCGGGGGGGGAAGAGACCCAGTACTTC.

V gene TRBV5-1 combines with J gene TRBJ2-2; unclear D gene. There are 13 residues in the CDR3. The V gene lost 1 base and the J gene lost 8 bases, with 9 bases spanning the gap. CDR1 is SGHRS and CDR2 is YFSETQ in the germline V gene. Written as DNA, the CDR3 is TGCGCCAGCAGCTTGACAGAGAAAGGGGAGCTGTTTTTT. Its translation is CASSLTEKGELFF.

Written as DNA, the CDR3 is TGCAGCGTTCATTCGGGTGGACAGGGGAACTATGGCTACACCTTC. Its protein is CSVHSGGQGNYGYTF. The rearrangement joins TRBV29-1 to TRBJ1-2; the match to TRBD1 covers 9 bases. Germline V lookup: CDR1 SQVTM, CDR2 ANQGSEA. CDR3 length equals 15 residues. The ends lost 5 bases at V and 2 bases at J; junction bases unmatched: 9.

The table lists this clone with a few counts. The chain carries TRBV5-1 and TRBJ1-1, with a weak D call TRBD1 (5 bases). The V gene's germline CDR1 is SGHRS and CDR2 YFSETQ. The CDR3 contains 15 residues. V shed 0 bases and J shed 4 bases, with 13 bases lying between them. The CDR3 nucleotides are TGCGCCAGCAGCTTGGCCGGAGCGGGGACCACTGAAGCTTTCTTT. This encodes CASSLAGAGTTEAFF.

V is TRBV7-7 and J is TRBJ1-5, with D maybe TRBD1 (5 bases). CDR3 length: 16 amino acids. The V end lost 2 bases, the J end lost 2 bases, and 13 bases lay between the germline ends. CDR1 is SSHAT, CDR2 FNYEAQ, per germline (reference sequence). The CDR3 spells CASSLSRQLGNQPQHF. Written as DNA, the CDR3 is TGTGCCAGCAGCTTATCCCGACAGCTAGGCAATCAGCCCCAGCATTTT. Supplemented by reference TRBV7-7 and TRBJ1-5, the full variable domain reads GAGVSQSPRYKVTKRGQDVTLRCDPISSHATLYWYQQALGQGPEFLTYFNYEAQPDKSGLPSDRFSAERPEGSISTLTIQRTEQRDSAMYRCASSLSRQLGNQPQHFGDGTRLSIL.

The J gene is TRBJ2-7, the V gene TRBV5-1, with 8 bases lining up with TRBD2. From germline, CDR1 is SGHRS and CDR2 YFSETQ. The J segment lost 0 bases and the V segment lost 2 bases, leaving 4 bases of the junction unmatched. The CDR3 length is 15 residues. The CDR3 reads CASSLAGVGSYEQYF. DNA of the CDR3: TGCGCCAGCAGCTTAGCGGGGGTGGGCTCCTACGAGCAGTACTTC. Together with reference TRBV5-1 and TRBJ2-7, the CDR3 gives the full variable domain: KAGVTQTPRYLIKTRGQQVTLSCSPISGHRSVSWYQQTPGQGLQFLFEYFSETQRNKGNFPGRFSGRQFSNSRSEMNVSTLELGDSALYLCASSLAGVGSYEQYFGPGTRLTVT.

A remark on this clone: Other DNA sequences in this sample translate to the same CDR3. CDR3 bases: TGCGCCAGCAGCTTGGAAAGGGGAAGAGAGACCCAGTACTTC. Encoded protein: CASSLERGRETQYF. This chain connects TRBV5-1 to TRBJ2-5; D is perhaps TRBD1 (5 bases). V dropped 0 bases and J dropped 4 bases, with 10 bases sitting between them. Per germline, CDR1 SGHRS and CDR2 YFSETQ. The CDR3 runs 14 residues.

CDR3 sequence: CASSLPRGDSYEQYF. In DNA form, the CDR3 reads TGTGCCAGCAGTCTACCCCGGGGGGATTCCTACGAGCAGTACTTC. The J gene is TRBJ2-7, the V gene TRBV28; 7 bases match TRBD2. V lost 5 bases to trimming and J lost 1 base; unmatched junction nucleotides: 8. CDR3 length: 15 residues. Germline assignment: CDR1 MDHEN and CDR2 SYDVKM.

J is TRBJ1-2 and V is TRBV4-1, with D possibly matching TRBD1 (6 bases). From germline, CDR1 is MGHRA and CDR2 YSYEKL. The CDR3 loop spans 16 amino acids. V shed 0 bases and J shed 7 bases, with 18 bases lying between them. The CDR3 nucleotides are TGCGCCAGCAGCCAAGATAATCCAACAGGGCGTGGTGGCTACACCTTC. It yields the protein CASSQDNPTGRGGYTF.

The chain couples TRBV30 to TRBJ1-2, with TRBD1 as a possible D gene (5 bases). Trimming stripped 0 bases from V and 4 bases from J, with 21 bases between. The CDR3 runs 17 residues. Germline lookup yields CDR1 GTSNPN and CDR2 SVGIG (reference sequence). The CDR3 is CAWSVGSSPLGGYGYTF. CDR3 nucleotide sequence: TGTGCCTGGAGTGTCGGGAGTTCACCCTTGGGGGGCTATGGCTACACCTTC.

CDR3 sequence: CASSVDRGTRTTQSYNEQFF. The CDR3 DNA reads as TGTGCCAGCAGCGTAGATCGTGGGACACGGACAACCCAATCCTACAATGAGCAGTTCTTC. The chain recombines TRBV9 with TRBJ2-1; a weak D match, TRBD1 (6 bases). The CDR3 has 20 residues. Per the germline V gene, CDR1 is SGDLS and CDR2 is YYNGEE. Trimming took off 0 bases at V and 1 base at J, with 23 bases between the two ends.

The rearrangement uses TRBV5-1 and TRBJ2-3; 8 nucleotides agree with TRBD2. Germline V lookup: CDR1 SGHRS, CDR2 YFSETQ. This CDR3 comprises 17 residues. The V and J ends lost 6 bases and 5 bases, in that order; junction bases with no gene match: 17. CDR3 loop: CASNLGVAGFPGDTQYF. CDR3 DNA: TGCGCCAGCAACCTGGGGGTAGCGGGGTTCCCGGGAGATACGCAGTATTTT.

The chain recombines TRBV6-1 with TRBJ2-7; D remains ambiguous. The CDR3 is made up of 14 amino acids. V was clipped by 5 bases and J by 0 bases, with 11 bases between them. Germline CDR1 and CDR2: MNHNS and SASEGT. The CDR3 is CASSLGRSSYEQYF. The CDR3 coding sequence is TGTGCCAGCAGTTTGGGCCGGTCCTCCTACGAGCAGTACTTC.

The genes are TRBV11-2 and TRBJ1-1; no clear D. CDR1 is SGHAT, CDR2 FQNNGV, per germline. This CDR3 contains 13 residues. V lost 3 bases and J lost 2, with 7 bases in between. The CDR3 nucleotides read TGTGCCAGCAGCTTTAGCGGCAACACTGAAGCTTTCTTT. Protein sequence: CASSFSGNTEAFF.

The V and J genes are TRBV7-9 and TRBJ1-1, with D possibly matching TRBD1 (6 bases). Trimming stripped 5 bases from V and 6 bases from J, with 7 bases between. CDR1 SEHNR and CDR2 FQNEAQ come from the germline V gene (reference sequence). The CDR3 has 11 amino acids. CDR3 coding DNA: TGTGCCAGCAGCCGGACAGCTGAAGCTTTCTTT. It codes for CASSRTAEAFF.

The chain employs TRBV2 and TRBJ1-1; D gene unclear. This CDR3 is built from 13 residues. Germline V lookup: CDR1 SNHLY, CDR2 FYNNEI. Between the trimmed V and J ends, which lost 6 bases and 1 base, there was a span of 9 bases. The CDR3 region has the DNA TGTGCCAGCAGGGTCCAGCGGAACACTGAAGCTTTCTTT. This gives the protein CASRVQRNTEAFF.

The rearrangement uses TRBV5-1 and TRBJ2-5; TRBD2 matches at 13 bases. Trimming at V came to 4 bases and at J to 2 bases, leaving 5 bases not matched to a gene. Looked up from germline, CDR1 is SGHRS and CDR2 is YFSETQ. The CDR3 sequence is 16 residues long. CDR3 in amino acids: CASSPGLAGEQETQYF. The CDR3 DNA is TGCGCCAGCAGCCCCGGACTAGCGGGGGAGCAAGAGACCCAGTACTTC.

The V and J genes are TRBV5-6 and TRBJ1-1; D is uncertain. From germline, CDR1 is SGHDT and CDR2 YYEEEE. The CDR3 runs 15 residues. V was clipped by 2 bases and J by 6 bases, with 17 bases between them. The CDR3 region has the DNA TGTGCCAGCAGCTTAAGGAGGACCGTGGCCTCTGAAGCTTTCTTT. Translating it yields CASSLRRTVASEAFF. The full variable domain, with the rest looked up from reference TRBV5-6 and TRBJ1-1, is DAGVTQSPTHLIKTRGQQVTLRCSPKSGHDTVSWYQQALGQGPQFIFQYYEEEERQRGNFPDRFSGHQFPNYSSELNVNALLLGDSALYLCASSLRRTVASEAFFGQGTRLTVV.

The CDR3 reads CASSGEVGSNTEAFF. DNA of the CDR3: TGCGCCAGCAGCGGGGAGGTGGGATCGAACACTGAAGCTTTCTTT. The V gene is TRBV5-1, the J gene TRBJ1-1; D remains unclear. CDR1 and CDR2 (germline): SGHRS, YFSETQ. V gave up 4 bases and J gave up 1 base, with 14 bases separating them. The CDR3 spans 15 residues. Drawing the rest from reference TRBV5-1 and TRBJ1-1, the complete variable domain is KAGVTQTPRYLIKTRGQQVTLSCSPISGHRSVSWYQQTPGQGLQFLFEYFSETQRNKGNFPGRFSGRQFSNSRSEMNVSTLELGDSALYLCASSGEVGSNTEAFFGQGTRLTVV.